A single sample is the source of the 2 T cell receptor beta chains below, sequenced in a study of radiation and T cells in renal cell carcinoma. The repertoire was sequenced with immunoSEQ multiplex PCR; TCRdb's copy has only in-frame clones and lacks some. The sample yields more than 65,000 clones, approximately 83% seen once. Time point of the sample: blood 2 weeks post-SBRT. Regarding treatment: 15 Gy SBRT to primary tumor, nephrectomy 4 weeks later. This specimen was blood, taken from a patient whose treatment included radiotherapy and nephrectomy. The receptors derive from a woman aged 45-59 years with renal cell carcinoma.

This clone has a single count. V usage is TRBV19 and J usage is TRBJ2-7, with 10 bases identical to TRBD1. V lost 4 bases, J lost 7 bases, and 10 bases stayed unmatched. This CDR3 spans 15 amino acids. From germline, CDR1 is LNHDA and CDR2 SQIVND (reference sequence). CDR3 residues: CASSKRRDRGAEQYF. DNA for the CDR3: TGTGCCAGTAGTAAAAGAAGGGACAGGGGTGCAGAGCAGTACTTC.

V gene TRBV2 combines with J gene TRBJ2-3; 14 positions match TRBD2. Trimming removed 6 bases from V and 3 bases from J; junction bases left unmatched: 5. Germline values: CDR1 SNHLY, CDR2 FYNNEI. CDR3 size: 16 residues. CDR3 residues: CASRRLAGGGTDTQYF. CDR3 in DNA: TGTGCCAGCAGGAGACTAGCGGGAGGGGGTACAGATACGCAGTATTTT.